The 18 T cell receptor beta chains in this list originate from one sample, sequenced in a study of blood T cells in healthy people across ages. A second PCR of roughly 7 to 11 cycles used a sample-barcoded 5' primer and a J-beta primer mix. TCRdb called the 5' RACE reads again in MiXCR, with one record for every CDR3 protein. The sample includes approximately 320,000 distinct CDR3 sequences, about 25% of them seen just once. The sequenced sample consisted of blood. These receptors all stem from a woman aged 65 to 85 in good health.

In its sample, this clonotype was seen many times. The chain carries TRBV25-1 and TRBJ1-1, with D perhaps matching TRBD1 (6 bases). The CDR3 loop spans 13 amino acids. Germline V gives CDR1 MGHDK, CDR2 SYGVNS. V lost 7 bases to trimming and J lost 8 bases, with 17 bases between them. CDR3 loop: CASTPRGQLEAFF. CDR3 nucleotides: TGTGCCAGCACCCCAAGGGGACAACTCGAAGCTTTCTTT.

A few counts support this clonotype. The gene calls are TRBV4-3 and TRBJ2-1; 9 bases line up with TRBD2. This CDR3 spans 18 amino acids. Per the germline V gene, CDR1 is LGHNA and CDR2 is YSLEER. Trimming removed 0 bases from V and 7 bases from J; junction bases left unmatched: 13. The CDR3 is CASSQDESDWLAGNEQFF. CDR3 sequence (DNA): TGCGCCAGCAGCCAAGATGAGTCCGATTGGCTAGCGGGGAATGAGCAGTTCTTC.

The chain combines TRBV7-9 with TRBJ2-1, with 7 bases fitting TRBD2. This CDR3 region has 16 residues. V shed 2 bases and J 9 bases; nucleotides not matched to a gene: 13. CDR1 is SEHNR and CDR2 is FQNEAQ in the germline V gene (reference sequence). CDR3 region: CASSLTAGLVYVEQFF. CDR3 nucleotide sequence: TGTGCCAGCAGCTTAACAGCTGGACTAGTGTATGTTGAGCAGTTCTTC.

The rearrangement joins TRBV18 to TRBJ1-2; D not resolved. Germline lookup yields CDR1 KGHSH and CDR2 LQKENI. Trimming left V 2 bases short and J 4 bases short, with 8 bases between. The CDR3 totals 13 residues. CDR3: CASSPGRSYGYTF. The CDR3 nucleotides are TGTGCCAGCTCACCAGGCCGGTCCTATGGCTACACCTTC. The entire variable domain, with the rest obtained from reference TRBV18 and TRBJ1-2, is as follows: NAGVMQNPRHLVRRRGQEARLRCSPMKGHSHVYWYRQLPEEGLKFMVYLQKENIIDESGMPKERFSAEFPKEGPSILRIQQVVRGDSAAYFCASSPGRSYGYTFGSGTRLTVV.

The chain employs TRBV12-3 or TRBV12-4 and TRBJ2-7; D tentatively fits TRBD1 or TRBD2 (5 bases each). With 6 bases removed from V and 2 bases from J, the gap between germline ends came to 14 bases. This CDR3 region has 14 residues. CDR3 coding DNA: TGTGCCAGCAGGCTCGGGACGTCTGCCTACGAGCAGTACTTC. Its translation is CASRLGTSAYEQYF.

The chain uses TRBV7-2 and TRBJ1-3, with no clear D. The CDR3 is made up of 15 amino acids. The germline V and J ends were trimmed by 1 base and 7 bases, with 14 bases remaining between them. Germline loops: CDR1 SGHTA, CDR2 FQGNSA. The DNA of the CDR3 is TGTGCCAGCAGCTTAGTATACGGAGTGGGGAACACCATATATTTT. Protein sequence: CASSLVYGVGNTIYF. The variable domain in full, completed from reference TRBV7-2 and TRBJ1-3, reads GAGVSQSPSNKVTEKGKDVELRCDPISGHTALYWYRQSLGQGLEFLIYFQGNSAPDKSGLPSDRFSAERTGGSVSTLTIQRTQQEDSAVYLCASSLVYGVGNTIYFGEGSWLTVV.

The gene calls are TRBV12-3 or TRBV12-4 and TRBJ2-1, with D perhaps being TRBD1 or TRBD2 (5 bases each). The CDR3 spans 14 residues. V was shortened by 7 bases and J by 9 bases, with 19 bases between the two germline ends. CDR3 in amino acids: CASNRGGGHSEQFF. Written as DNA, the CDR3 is TGTGCCAGCAACCGTGGAGGAGGACACAGTGAGCAGTTCTTC.

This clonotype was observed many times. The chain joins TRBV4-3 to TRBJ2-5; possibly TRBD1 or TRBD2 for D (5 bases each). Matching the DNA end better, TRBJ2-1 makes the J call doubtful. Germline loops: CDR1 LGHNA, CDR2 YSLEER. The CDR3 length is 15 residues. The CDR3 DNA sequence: TGCGCCAGCAGCCAAGCGGCAGGGACCGGCCAAGCGCAGTTCTTC. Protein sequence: CASSQAAGTGQAQFF.

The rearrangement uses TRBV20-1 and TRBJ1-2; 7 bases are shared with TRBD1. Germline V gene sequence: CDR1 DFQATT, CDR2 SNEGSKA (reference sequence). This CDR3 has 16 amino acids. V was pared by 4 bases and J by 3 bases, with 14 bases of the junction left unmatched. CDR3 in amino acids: CSATFDRERLDYGYTF. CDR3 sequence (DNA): TGCAGTGCTACATTCGACAGGGAACGCTTGGACTATGGCTACACCTTC.

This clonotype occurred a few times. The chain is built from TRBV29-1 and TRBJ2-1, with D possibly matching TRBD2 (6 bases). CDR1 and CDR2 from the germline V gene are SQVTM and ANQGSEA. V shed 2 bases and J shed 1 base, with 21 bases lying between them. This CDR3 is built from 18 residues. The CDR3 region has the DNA TGCAGCGTTGAAACCGACTTAGCGGTCTGGAGATCCTACAATGAGCAGTTCTTC. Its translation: CSVETDLAVWRSYNEQFF.

CDR3 protein: CASSPNNGGHMAGTF. The CDR3 DNA sequence: TGTGCCAGCAGCCCAAATAATGGGGGCCATATGGCTGGCACCTTC. V usage is TRBV4-2 and J usage is TRBJ1-2; weak D call: TRBD1 (6 bases). Germline values: CDR1 LGHNA, CDR2 YNFKEQ. Between the trimmed V and J ends, which lost 4 bases and 13 bases, there was a span of 25 bases. The CDR3 loop spans 15 amino acids.

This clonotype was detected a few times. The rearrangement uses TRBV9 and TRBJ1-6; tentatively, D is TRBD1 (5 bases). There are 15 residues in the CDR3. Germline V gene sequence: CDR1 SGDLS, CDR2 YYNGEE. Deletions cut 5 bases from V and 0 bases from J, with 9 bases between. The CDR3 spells CASSQGTSYNSPLHF. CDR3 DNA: TGTGCCAGCAGTCAGGGTACCTCCTATAATTCACCCCTCCACTTT.

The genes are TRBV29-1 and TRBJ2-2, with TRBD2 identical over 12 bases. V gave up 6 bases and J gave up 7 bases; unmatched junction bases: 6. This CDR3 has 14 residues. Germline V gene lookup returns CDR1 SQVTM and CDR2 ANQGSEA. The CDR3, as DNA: TGCAGCGTACAGAGACTAGCGGGAGACGGGGAGCTGTTTTTT. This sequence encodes CSVQRLAGDGELFF.

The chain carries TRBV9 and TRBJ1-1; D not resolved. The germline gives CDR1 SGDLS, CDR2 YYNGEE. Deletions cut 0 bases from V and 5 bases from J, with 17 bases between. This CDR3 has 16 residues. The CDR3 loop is CASSVGPSRGRTEAFF. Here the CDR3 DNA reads TGTGCCAGCAGCGTAGGCCCTTCTAGAGGGAGGACTGAAGCTTTCTTT.

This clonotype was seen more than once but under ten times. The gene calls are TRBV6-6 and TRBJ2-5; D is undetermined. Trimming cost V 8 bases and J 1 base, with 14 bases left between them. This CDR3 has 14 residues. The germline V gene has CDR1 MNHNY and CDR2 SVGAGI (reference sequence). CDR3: CASGFERFQETQYF. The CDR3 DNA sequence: TGTGCCAGCGGGTTCGAGAGGTTCCAAGAGACCCAGTACTTC.

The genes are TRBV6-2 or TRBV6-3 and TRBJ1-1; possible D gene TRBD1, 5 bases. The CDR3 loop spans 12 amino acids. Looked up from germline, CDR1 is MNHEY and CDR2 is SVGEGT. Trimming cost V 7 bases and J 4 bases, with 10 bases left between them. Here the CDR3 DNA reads TGTGCCAGCAAACGGGGGAGCACTGAAGCTTTCTTT. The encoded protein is CASKRGSTEAFF.

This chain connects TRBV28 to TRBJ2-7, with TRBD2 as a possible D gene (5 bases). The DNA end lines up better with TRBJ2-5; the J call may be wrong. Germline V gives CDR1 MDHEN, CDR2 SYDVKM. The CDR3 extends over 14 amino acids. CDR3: CASSLSASRETQYF. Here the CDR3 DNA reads TGTGCCAGCAGTTTATCGGCTAGCCGGGAGACCCAGTACTTC.

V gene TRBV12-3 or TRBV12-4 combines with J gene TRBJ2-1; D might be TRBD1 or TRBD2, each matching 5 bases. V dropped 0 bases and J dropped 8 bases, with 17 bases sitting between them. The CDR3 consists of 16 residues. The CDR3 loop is CASSLAQGTPGDEQFF. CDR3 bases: TGTGCCAGCAGTTTAGCGCAAGGGACCCCGGGCGATGAGCAGTTCTTC.